This T cell receptor (beta chain) was sequenced in a study of human T cells and chemical hapten exposure. Study-level background: DPC 0.01% went on the upper back by patch test, with reading at 6 days.

This CDR3 contains 14 residues. CDR1 is LNHNV, CDR2 YYDKDF, per germline (reference sequence). The V gene lost 3 bases and the J gene lost 6 bases, with 11 bases spanning the gap. Time point described: patch test 1, 2 weeks after DPC sensitization. This sample's treatment: therapeutic diphenylcyclopropenone sensitization with weekly scalp DPC. A few counts support this clonotype. One entry per CDR3 protein, called by TCRdb with MiXCR from the RACE reads. The repertoire consists of fewer than 150,000 distinct CDR3 sequences, with approximately 13% occurring once and the leading ten covering 0.92%. This clonotype was sampled from a man in his late teens or twenties with alopecia areata. Some clones in this sample may be carry-over from other donors' samples. The chain carries TRBV15 and TRBJ1-4; D remains ambiguous. The material was whole blood, obtained in connection with sensitization to the hapten diphenylcyclopropenone (DPC). CDR3 DNA sequence: TGTGCCACCAGCAGGGGCCCTAGTGATGAAAAACTGTTTTTT. It translates to CATSRGPSDEKLFF.